The sequence of this TCR beta chain was determined in a study of blood T cell repertoires in COVID-19. Turning to the study itself: T cells, B-cell-depleted T cells, or PBMCs provided the cDNA or gDNA that served as material.

Germline V gives CDR1 WSHSY, CDR2 SAAADI. V was clipped by 7 bases and J by 2 bases; unmatched bases: 5. The CDR3 consists of 14 residues. Generated by immunoSEQ multiplex PCR, the TCRdb table keeps only in-frame clones and is missing some. In the table there are around 290,000 clones, around nine tenths of which are singletons. This clone was observed a handful of times. Sequencing was done on a sample of PBMCs or T cells enriched from blood (not recorded which). The receptor was isolated from a woman younger than 45 who had recovered from COVID-19. The rearrangement uses TRBV10-2 and TRBJ2-3; 8 bases map to TRBD1. The CDR3 is CASTRTGYTDTQYF. The CDR3 DNA sequence: TGCGCCAGCACTAGGACAGGGTACACAGATACGCAGTATTTT.